Below, one T cell receptor beta chain is given with its context. The table lists this clone with a few counts. There is no known antigen for this receptor. The record has no base qualities; no much larger clone is one base away. This entry is derived from a study of graft-versus-host responses after intestinal transplantation (dated by TCRdb to the early 2020s). Study-wide context: Recipients received multivisceral, liver-intestinal, or isolated intestinal transplants. Every recipient was given anti-thymocyte globulin induction, followed by about three years of maintenance tacrolimus and steroids. Graft-versus-host and host-versus-graft alloreactive T cell clones were tracked in the graft, circulation and bone marrow after intestinal transplantation using bulk TCR-beta CDR3 sequencing. To identify alloreactive clones, pre-transplant mixed lymphocyte reaction products were sequenced and then compared with unstimulated pre-transplant donor and recipient T cells. The cohort enrolled 24 intestinal transplant recipients including one retransplant, and 3 patients lacking pretransplant specimens were excluded. Donor T cell macrochimerism was defined as a peak of at least 4% donor T cells among recipient peripheral blood mononuclear cells. Rather than going through the commercial service, samples from a few later patients were sequenced in-house on an Illumina MiSeq and processed with MiXCR.

General study outcomes and caveats: Early after transplant, peak levels of circulating GvH clones were found to be associated with declines in HvG clones. GvH clones turned up in recipient bone marrow, with some appearing earlier in ileal mucosa or blood, a pattern consistent with an intestinal mucosal origin. The relatively low number and heterogeneity of intestinal transplant patients limited the conclusions. Patients with donor T cell macrochimerism had high GvH to HvG T cell clonal ratios in their allografts.

Measured from the cysteine to the phenylalanine, the CDR3 is 15 residues long. The read is trimmed to its CDR3 DNA, 45 bases read in frame from base 1. Based on the germline V gene, the CDR1 and CDR2 sequences are SNHLY and FYNNEI. V and J are truncated by 4 bases and 0 bases respectively, leaving an intervening sequence of 10 bases. The library was produced with the immunoSEQ multiplex PCR assay. For most patients, genomic DNA was isolated with the Qiagen DNeasy Blood and Tissue Kit and sent frozen to Adaptive Biotechnologies for TCR sequencing. Adaptive Biotechnologies carried out high-throughput TCR-beta CDR3 sequencing of genomic DNA for most patients. On the study's bioinformatics: Adaptive's ImmunoSEQ software supplied the TCR sequencing data for 15 to 20 patients, while MiXCR and VDJtools were used to process a few other patients. To correct CD4 versus CD8 sorting errors, sequences present in both subsets at a frequency ratio below 5:1 were removed. CDR3 nucleotide sequences shared between donor and recipient were removed because the origin of such sequences could not be assigned. Alloreactive clones required at least 2-fold expansion over unstimulated cells and minimum CFSE-low frequency of 0.002% (template counts) or 0.001% (read counts). Clones detected in sequenced pre-transplant spleen, lymph node, or MLR CFSE-low populations of the donor or recipient were defined as mappable. Cumulative frequency of alloreactive clones was calculated as a percentage of all sequences weighted by copy number. Not all clones reach the TCRdb copy of this immuneACCESS table, which keeps in-frame sequences only. Checked studies attribute under half of the gap to unresolved V genes and leave the rest unexplained. D and trimming come from the DNA, and the V and J calls and clone size come from that table. The sample profile shows about 88,000 clones; more than 90% of them were found once. 0.3% of the sample rests with the top ten.

The meaning of the sample's time point label: cells obtained before transplantation from donor or recipient. CD3+CD4+ and CD3+CD8+ populations were FACS-sorted from unstimulated pre-transplant donor and recipient cells taken from spleen or lymph nodes. The sample was unstimulated CD4+ T cells sorted from spleen or lymph node cells, taken before intestinal transplant. The V gene is TRBV2 and the J gene is TRBJ2-1; TRBD2 might be the D gene, on 7 matching bases. The TCR comes from a human donor who received an intestinal transplant. The DNA reads TGTGCCAGCAGTGGAGGGGGGGGCTCCTACAATGAGCAGTTCTTC. Protein translation: CASSGGGGSYNEQFF.